This T cell receptor beta chain was captured in a study of blood T cell repertoires in COVID-19 (dated by TCRdb to the early 2020s). For context, the study as a whole: Samples from collaborators originated in the United States, Italy and Spain and spanned both the acute and convalescent phases of COVID-19. The material from the prospective study consisted of cDNA or gDNA derived from T cells, B-cell-depleted T cells, or PBMCs. Subjects who had been exposed to COVID-19, were actively infected with it, or had recovered from it provided the deeply sampled blood TCRbeta repertoires that made up the dataset. The repertoires were released in a freely available public database intended as a resource for research on the immune response to SARS-CoV-2. The samples were drawn from two sources: the first 160 participants of the ongoing ImmuneRACE study, and over 1,000 subjects contributed by 6 global collaborators. A de-identified subject ID, COVID-19 status, age in years and sex were almost always included in the sample metadata. Where available, HLA class I and class II types were taken from metadata supplied by the sample provider and were not determined by assay-based typing.

TCRbeta CDR3 regions were amplified from genomic DNA by means of the immunoSEQ Assay, a bias-controlled multiplex PCR. The paper's processing steps were these. The number of nucleated cells in each sample was estimated by amplification of reference gene primers within the assay. To quantify the absolute abundance of each unique TCRbeta CDR3 rearrangement, sequence reads were collapsed and filtered. For each sample, productive Simpson clonality was calculated as the square root of Simpson's diversity index across productive rearrangements. The immuneACCESS repertoire file appears here via TCRdb, limited to in-frame rearrangements. These files lack a portion of the clones; in checked studies, under half of the deficit traces to unresolved V genes, and the cause of the others is not known. V, J and clone size derive from that table, while D and trimming were established from the DNA sequence. This sample comprises about 300,000 clones, roughly 89% of them detected only once. The leading ten clones occupy about 2% of the sample.

From cysteine to phenylalanine, the CDR3 is 13 amino acids long. Only CDR3 DNA remains: 39 bases, in frame from the first base. Sequences SQVTM (CDR1) and ANQGSEA (CDR2) are obtained from the germline V gene. V is trimmed back by 7 bases and J by 4 bases, and the junction contains 7 bases that no gene match accounts for. A word on this clone: Its target antigen remains unknown. The input lacks base qualities; no much larger clone sits a single base away.

In Seattle, one collaborating source enrolled patients while the infection was active and tracked those patients longitudinally over the course of disease. Collaborating institutions collected whole blood in K2EDTA tubes following their own protocols. For TCRbeta analysis, collaborator samples were shipped as frozen whole blood, as isolated PBMCs, or as DNA extracted from either sample type. The paper's findings and limits, for the study overall: The amount of clinical and demographic metadata varied by source and participant and was provided uncurated.

Sequencing used peripheral blood. This sequence originates from a woman aged 30 to 39 with COVID-19, enrolled during active disease. The sequence links TRBV29-1 to TRBJ1-1; 9 central bases correspond to TRBD1. At the DNA level, the sequence is TGCAGCGCTACAGGGGGCGCAGGCACTGAAGCTTTCTTT. Its product reads: CSATGGAGTEAFF.